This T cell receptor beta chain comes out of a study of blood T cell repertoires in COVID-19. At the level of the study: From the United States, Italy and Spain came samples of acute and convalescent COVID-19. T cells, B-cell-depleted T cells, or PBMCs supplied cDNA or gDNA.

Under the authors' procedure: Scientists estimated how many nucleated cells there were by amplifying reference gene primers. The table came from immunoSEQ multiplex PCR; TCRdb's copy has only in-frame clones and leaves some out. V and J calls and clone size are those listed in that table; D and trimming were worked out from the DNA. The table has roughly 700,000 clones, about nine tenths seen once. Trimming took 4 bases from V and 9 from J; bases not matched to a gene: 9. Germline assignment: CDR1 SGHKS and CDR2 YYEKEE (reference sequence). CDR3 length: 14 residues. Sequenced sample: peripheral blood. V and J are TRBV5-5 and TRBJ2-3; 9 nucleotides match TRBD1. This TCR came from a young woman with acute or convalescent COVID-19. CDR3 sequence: CASSAGTGYFTQYF. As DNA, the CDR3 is TGTGCCAGCAGCGCCGGGACAGGGTACTTCACGCAGTATTTT.